A selection of T cell receptor beta chains follows, all from one sample in a study of cytomegalovirus exposure and HLA in healthy donors. Profiled with immunoSEQ multiplex PCR; TCRdb holds only in-frame clones, not every one. The sample records around 190,000 clones, 75% to 90% being singletons. The sample comprised PBMCs. All receptors come from a man aged 18 to 35 in good health and CMV-seropositive. Both conserved end residues are trimmed from each CDR3. The order of the fields is V gene, clone size, CDR3 protein. Size is stated for part of the rows, as once, few or many counts, or as a class when the clone is expanded.

>TRBV18|.
ATSEARGTDTQY
>TRBV27|.
ASSPTLGARQPQH
>TRBV4-2|.
ASSQEVTRAQY
>TRBV18|once
ASSPGGFYPDTQY
>TRBV11-2|.
APPGYEQY
>TRBV6-1|.
ASSEGRVTGELF
>TRBV6-5|many
ASSYDRGTGANVLT
>TRBV6-1|.
ASRPTGTGTYEQY
>TRBV10-1|.
ASSGQGADTQY
>TRBV6-5|once
ASSSGEYQPQH
>TRBV10-3|.
AANGQLNTEAF
>TRBV14|.
ASSQGRWTEAF
>TRBV5-1|once
ASSSLLRTYEQY
>TRBV7-9|.
ASSVRQGRPGELF
>TRBV5-1|once
ASSLGGTGSMQPQH
>TRBV15|.
ATSRDGGAGNTIY
>TRBV7-2|.
ASTLRRGTEAF
>TRBV29-1|.
SVEGATGELF
>TRBV28|once
ASITGGARDTEAF
>TRBV10-1|few
ASRTGQGEMNTEAF
>TRBV7-2|.
ASRIAGEGSPLH